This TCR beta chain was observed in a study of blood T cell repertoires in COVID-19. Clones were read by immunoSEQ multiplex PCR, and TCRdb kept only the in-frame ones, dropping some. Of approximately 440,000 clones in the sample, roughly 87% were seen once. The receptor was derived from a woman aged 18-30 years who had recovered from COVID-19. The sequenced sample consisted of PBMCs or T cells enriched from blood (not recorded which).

CDR3 sequence reads: CASSYEAADTQYF. CDR3 sequence (DNA): TGTGCCAGCAGTTACGAGGCTGCAGATACGCAGTATTTT. The V call is TRBV6-9, the J call TRBJ2-3; D remains ambiguous. The germline V gene has CDR1 MNHGY and CDR2 SVAAGI. This CDR3 has 13 amino acids. V was pared by 3 bases and J by 4 bases, with 8 bases between.